This TCR beta chain was found in a study of cytomegalovirus exposure and HLA in healthy donors. About the research overall: Earlier findings included 117 million unique TCR beta sequences obtained from about 180 million T cells.

The V gene end was trimmed by 5 bases and the J gene end by 9 bases; junction bases not matched to a gene: 14. CDR3 size: 16 residues. The germline V gene encodes CDR1 SEHNR and CDR2 FQNEAQ (reference sequence). Notes on the study in general: DRB1 had the most TCR associations and HLA-C the fewest, a later analysis found, with rates varying by HLA locus. A prior analysis recorded that most TCR beta V segments were productive about 87% or about 30% of the time. Associated with cytomegalovirus, according to the listing, were fewer than 200 TCR beta chains.

A few counts support this clone. What it recognizes is unknown. It was with 60 Vbeta and 13 Jbeta primers that the PCR ran. Sequencing was performed with immunoSEQ multiplex PCR; in TCRdb, only in-frame clones are kept and a portion is missing. Here the sample spans about 110,000 clones, roughly 66% being singletons. The sequencing input was PBMCs. This sequence joins TRBV7-9 and TRBJ2-1, with 9 nucleotides matching TRBD2. The clonotype originates from a woman aged 30 to 39 in good health and CMV-seronegative. CDR3 nucleotides: TGTGCCAGCAGCGGACCCGGGACTAGCTTTAAGGGTGAGCAGTTCTTC. The encoded protein is CASSGPGTSFKGEQFF.